This TCR beta chain originates from a study of untreated major depressive disorder. Whole-study findings and limits: TRBV05-01 (Vbeta 5.1) usage was higher in CD4+ T cells of depressed patients than controls.

As regards this clone: The target antigen is unknown.

CDR3 length: 14 amino acids. V was cut by 3 bases and J by 4 bases, with 12 bases left in between. In germline, CDR1 is SGHVS, CDR2 FQNEAQ. Here immunoSEQ multiplex PCR was the method, and the copy in TCRdb shows in-frame clones only, minus some. The table lists around 23,000 clones, about 90% of them singletons. The chain uses TRBV7-8 and TRBJ2-5; maybe TRBD1 (5 bases). What was sequenced was CD4+ T cells from PBMCs. The clonotype was recovered from a woman between 25 and 40 years old with major depressive disorder. CDR3 protein: CASSFIRAGETQYF. The CDR3 bases are TGTGCCAGCAGCTTCATCAGGGCAGGAGAGACCCAGTACTTC.